These 16 T cell receptor beta chains originate from one sample sequenced in a study of cytomegalovirus exposure and HLA in healthy donors. PCR primers comprised 60 Vbeta and 13 Jbeta primers. The repertoire was sequenced with immunoSEQ multiplex PCR; TCRdb's copy has only in-frame clones and lacks some. The top ten hold under 3% of the sample, which has 180,000 or so clones, around 82% seen once. Sequencing was carried out using PBMCs. These receptors were collected from a woman in her twenties or thirties in good health and CMV-seropositive.

This clone has just a few counts. The V gene is TRBV5-8, the J gene TRBJ2-1, with 8 bases that match TRBD2. The CDR3 extends over 14 amino acids. The V gene's germline CDR1 is SGHTS and CDR2 YDEGEE. Losses at the gene ends were 5 bases for V and 8 bases for J; bases not matched to a gene: 9. The DNA for the CDR3 is TGTGCCAGCAGGGACCAGCGGGGGTGGGATGAGCAGTTCTTC. Its protein product is CASRDQRGWDEQFF.

The genes are TRBV6-5 and TRBJ2-2; 8 bases fit TRBD1. After removal of 6 bases from V and 7 bases from J, the junction contained 1 base not matched to a gene. Germline values: CDR1 MNHEY, CDR2 SVGAGI. CDR3 length equals 12 residues. The CDR3 loop reads CASRGQVGELFF. The CDR3 DNA sequence: TGTGCCAGCAGGGGACAGGTCGGGGAGCTGTTTTTT.

This clone was seen once. J is TRBJ2-3 and V is TRBV4-3; 9 bases are shared with TRBD1. Unmatched junction bases numbered 6, after V lost 4 bases and J lost 1 base. CDR1 LGHNA and CDR2 YSLEER come from the germline V gene. This CDR3 has 16 residues. The CDR3, as DNA: TGCGCCAGCAGCCTAGGACAGGGGAGCGGCACAGATACGCAGTATTTT. Its protein is CASSLGQGSGTDTQYF.

The sample holds one count of this clone. V usage is TRBV6-6 and J usage is TRBJ1-2; the match to TRBD1 covers 7 bases. Germline V lookup: CDR1 MNHNY, CDR2 SVGAGI (reference sequence). Losses at the gene ends were 6 bases for V and 8 bases for J; bases not matched to a gene: 12. The CDR3 is 14 amino acids. This chain's CDR3 is CASRDGGDRTGYTF. In DNA, the CDR3 is TGTGCCAGCAGGGACGGGGGGGACAGAACCGGCTACACCTTC.

CDR3 in amino acids: CASSLWGVGGGMGDTQYF. Written as DNA, the CDR3 is TGTGCCAGCAGTTTGTGGGGGGTTGGTGGGGGTATGGGGGATACGCAGTATTTT. The chain has TRBV28 and TRBJ2-3, with D perhaps matching TRBD2 (6 bases). From germline, CDR1 is MDHEN and CDR2 SYDVKM. The V gene lost 3 bases and the J gene lost 6 bases, with 25 bases spanning the gap. The CDR3 loop spans 18 amino acids.

The chain links TRBV6-5 to TRBJ1-5; 9 nucleotides align to TRBD1. V shed 4 bases, J shed 6 bases, and the junction held 10 bases outside the gene matches. Germline-derived CDR1 and CDR2 are MNHEY and SVGAGI. The CDR3 has 16 amino acids. The CDR3 reads CASSSLRDREGQPQHF. DNA of the CDR3: TGTGCCAGCAGTTCCCTCCGGGACAGGGAGGGTCAGCCCCAGCATTTT.

The rearrangement joins TRBV30 to TRBJ1-2; D is ambiguous. Per the germline V gene, CDR1 is GTSNPN and CDR2 is SVGIG (reference sequence). Trimming cost V 2 bases and J 4 bases, with 14 bases left between them. The CDR3 is 14 amino acids. As DNA, the CDR3 is TGTGCCTGGAGTCGTAGCGATTTCGGCTATGGCTACACCTTC. As protein: CAWSRSDFGYGYTF.

This clone has just a few counts. The rearrangement uses TRBV28 and TRBJ1-2; 9 bases align to TRBD1. The junction had 5 bases not matched to a gene; V was cut back by 5 bases and J by 4 bases. Germline V gene data show CDR1 as MDHEN and CDR2 as SYDVKM. The CDR3 runs 14 residues. Here the CDR3 reads CASSPGQGFYGYTF. CDR3 nucleotides: TGTGCCAGCAGTCCCGGACAGGGGTTCTATGGCTACACCTTC.

The chain couples TRBV9 to TRBJ2-7; D gene uncertain. Trimming took 0 bases from V and 0 from J, leaving 10 bases between them. Germline-derived CDR1 and CDR2 are SGDLS and YYNGEE. CDR3 length: 15 residues. The CDR3 region is CASSVGSGPSYEQYF. DNA of the CDR3: TGTGCCAGCAGCGTAGGTTCAGGCCCCTCCTACGAGCAGTACTTC.

The gene calls are TRBV6-1 and TRBJ2-5, with 11 bases that match TRBD2. The DNA end is a closer match to TRBJ2-7, so the J assignment may be wrong. CDR3 size: 15 residues. Germline assignment: CDR1 MNHNS and CDR2 SASEGT. The CDR3 sequence: CATETLAGGGYEQYF. The DNA of the CDR3 is TGTGCCACAGAAACTCTAGCGGGGGGTGGTTACGAGCAGTACTTC.

The genes are TRBV5-4 and TRBJ2-3, with D perhaps matching TRBD2 (7 bases). The CDR3 is made up of 15 amino acids. The germline V gene has CDR1 SGHNT and CDR2 YYREEE (reference sequence). Trimming took off 2 bases at V and 3 bases at J, with 13 bases between the two ends. CDR3 amino acids: CASSLTGGTTDTQYF. As DNA, the CDR3 is TGTGCCAGCAGCTTAACGGGGGGCACTACAGATACGCAGTATTTT.

V and J are TRBV18 and TRBJ1-2; 9 positions match TRBD1. There are 16 residues in the CDR3. V lost 3 bases to trimming and J lost 7 bases; unmatched junction nucleotides: 12. In germline, CDR1 is KGHSH, CDR2 LQKENI. CDR3 amino acids: CASSPTWDRVTSGYTF. DNA of the CDR3: TGTGCCAGCTCACCGACCTGGGACAGGGTGACTAGTGGCTACACCTTC.

The chain carries TRBV19 and TRBJ2-2; 9 bases are shared with TRBD1. Germline V CDR1 and CDR2: LNHDA, SQIVND (reference sequence). V was clipped by 5 bases and J by 6 bases; unmatched bases: 4. The length of the CDR3 is 14 residues. In DNA, the CDR3 is TGTGCCAGTAGTTCTCGACAGGGGGCCGGGGAGCTGTTTTTT. It is translated as CASSSRQGAGELFF.

This chain joins TRBV7-8 and TRBJ2-7, with TRBD1 as a possible D gene (6 bases). Germline V CDR1 and CDR2: SGHVS, FQNEAQ. Trimming removed 5 bases from V and 0 bases from J, with 14 bases in between. This CDR3 is 15 amino acids long. In DNA form, the CDR3 reads TGTGCCAGCAGCCCGGCAGGGACACCCTCCTACGAGCAGTACTTC. It codes for CASSPAGTPSYEQYF.

This clone has a single count. The V gene is TRBV5-1, the J gene TRBJ2-3; 10 bases agree with TRBD2. V lost 4 bases to trimming and J lost 1 base; unmatched junction nucleotides: 6. Germline V gene data show CDR1 as SGHRS and CDR2 as YFSETQ. The CDR3 contains 16 residues. CDR3 sequence: CASSAPGTSGTDTQYF. In DNA, the CDR3 is TGCGCCAGCAGCGCCCCGGGGACTAGCGGCACAGATACGCAGTATTTT.

The V call is TRBV4-1, the J call TRBJ1-5; no clear D. The CDR3 spans 14 residues. Trimming pared 4 bases from V and 3 bases from J, leaving 10 bases between. Germline CDR1 MGHRA, CDR2 YSYEKL. The CDR3 region is CASSPAPVNQPQHF. The CDR3 nucleotides are TGCGCCAGCAGCCCCGCCCCGGTCAATCAGCCCCAGCATTTT.